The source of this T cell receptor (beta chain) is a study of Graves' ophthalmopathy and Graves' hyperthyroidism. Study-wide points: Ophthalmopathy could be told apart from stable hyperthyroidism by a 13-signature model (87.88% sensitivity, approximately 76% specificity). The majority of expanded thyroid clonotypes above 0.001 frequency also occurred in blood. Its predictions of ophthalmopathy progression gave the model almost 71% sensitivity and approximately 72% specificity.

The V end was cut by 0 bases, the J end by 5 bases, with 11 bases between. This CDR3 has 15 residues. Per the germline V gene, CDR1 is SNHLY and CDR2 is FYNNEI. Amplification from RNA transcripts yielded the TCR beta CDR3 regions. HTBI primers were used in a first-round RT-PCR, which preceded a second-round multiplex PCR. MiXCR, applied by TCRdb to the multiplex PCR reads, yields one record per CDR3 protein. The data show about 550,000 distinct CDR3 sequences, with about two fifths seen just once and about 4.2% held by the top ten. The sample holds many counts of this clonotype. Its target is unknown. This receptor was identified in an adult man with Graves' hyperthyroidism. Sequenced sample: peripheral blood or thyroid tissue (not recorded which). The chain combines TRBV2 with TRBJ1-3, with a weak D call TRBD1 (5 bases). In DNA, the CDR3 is TGTGCCAGCAGTGAAGCAGGGGCTGGTAGAAACACCATATATTTT. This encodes CASSEAGAGRNTIYF.